The 16 T cell receptor beta chains below were found in one sample sequenced in a study of regulatory T cells in long-lasting Graves disease. According to the study, TCR beta libraries were built with iRepertoire HTBI primers and CDR3-region Arm-PCR. TCRdb fed the multiplex PCR reads into MiXCR, producing one record per CDR3 protein. The sample has 500,000 or so distinct CDR3 sequences, around 16% seen once. Described time point: newly diagnosed GD, antithyroid drugs for less than 3 months. PBMCs were the source of the RNA used for TCR sequencing. The same specimen was also included in a second study, on T cells in Graves' hyperthyroidism and ophthalmopathy.

Sequenced material: peripheral blood mononuclear cells (PBMCs), taken at new diagnosis, from a patient treated with antithyroid drugs. The receptors derive from a woman aged 35 to 60 with Graves disease.

This clonotype was detected many times. The genes are TRBV7-2 and TRBJ1-5; tentatively, D is TRBD1 (5 bases). The CDR3 is made up of 14 amino acids. V lost 3 bases and J 2 bases, leaving 8 bases between the germline ends. Per germline, CDR1 SGHTA and CDR2 FQGNSA. CDR3 coding DNA: TGTGCCAGCAGCTTGAGGGACCGCAATCAGCCCCAGCATTTT. Translation gives CASSLRDRNQPQHF.

This clonotype was observed at least ten times. This chain joins TRBV28 and TRBJ2-4; the D call may be TRBD1 or TRBD2 (5 bases each). The V gene's germline CDR1 is MDHEN and CDR2 SYDVKM. The CDR3 consists of 15 residues. V shed 7 bases and J shed 0 bases, with 13 bases lying between them. Here the CDR3 reads CASTLGTVAKNIQYF. In DNA, the CDR3 is TGTGCCAGCACCCTCGGGACGGTAGCCAAAAACATTCAGTACTTC. The full variable domain, in which reference TRBV28 and TRBJ2-4 provide the parts outside the CDR3, is DVKVTQSSRYLVKRTGEKVFLECVQDMDHENMFWYRQDPGLGLRLIYFSYDVKMKEKGDIPEGYSVSREKKERFSLILESASTNQTSMYLCASTLGTVAKNIQYFGAGTRLSVL.

In its sample, this clonotype was seen many times. The genes are TRBV6-1 and TRBJ2-3; 9 bases map to TRBD2. Germline V gene data show CDR1 as MNHNS and CDR2 as SASEGT. The CDR3 spans 16 residues. J lost 2 bases, V lost 6 bases, and 9 bases had no gene match. This chain's CDR3 is CASRSSLAGVTDTQYF. In DNA, the CDR3 is TGTGCCAGCAGATCCTCCTTAGCGGGGGTCACAGATACGCAGTATTTT.

This clonotype was recorded at least ten times. This chain links TRBV7-8 with TRBJ1-2; D possibly corresponds to TRBD1 (6 bases). This CDR3 spans 14 amino acids. Germline CDR1 SGHVS, CDR2 FQNEAQ. V dropped 4 bases and J dropped 6 bases, with 15 bases sitting between them. The CDR3 DNA reads TGTGCCAGCAGCTCCGGGGGCCCGGGGCATGGCTACACCTTC. Translation: CASSSGGPGHGYTF.

This clonotype was seen a handful of times. The V gene is TRBV9, the J gene TRBJ2-4, with 7 bases identical to TRBD2. This CDR3 is built from 16 residues. Looked up from germline, CDR1 is SGDLS and CDR2 is YYNGEE. With V trimmed by 2 bases and J by 8 bases, 13 bases remained unmatched. The CDR3 nucleotides are TGTGCCAGCAGCGTTGGGGGGAGGGAGCGGTTGGACATTCAGTACTTC. As protein: CASSVGGRERLDIQYF.

This clonotype was observed many times. V is TRBV5-1 and J is TRBJ1-1, with D perhaps matching TRBD1 (5 bases). V was trimmed by 4 bases and J by 0 bases, leaving 16 bases between them. Germline CDR1 reads SGHRS; CDR2 reads YFSETQ. CDR3 length equals 16 residues. The CDR3 DNA sequence: TGCGCCAGCAGCCCCCAAACGACAGAGCTGAACACTGAAGCTTTCTTT. Encoded protein: CASSPQTTELNTEAFF.

This clonotype appeared a few times. This sequence joins TRBV6-1 and TRBJ1-2, with a weak D call TRBD1 (5 bases). Between the trimmed V and J ends, which lost 3 bases and 8 bases, there was a span of 16 bases. The CDR3 runs 14 residues. Germline CDR1 is MNHNS and CDR2 is SASEGT. The DNA for the CDR3 is TGTGCCAGCAGTGAGAACCAGGGTCCCGGGGGCTACACCTTC. Protein sequence: CASSENQGPGGYTF.

This clonotype was observed at least ten times. V and J are TRBV9 and TRBJ1-1; D call uncertain. CDR3 length equals 15 residues. Germline assignment: CDR1 SGDLS and CDR2 YYNGEE. V was clipped by 3 bases and J by 1 base, with 13 bases between them. Here the CDR3 reads CASSAGLRKNTEAFF. DNA of the CDR3: TGTGCCAGCAGCGCCGGACTTAGAAAGAACACTGAAGCTTTCTTT.

This rearrangement joins TRBV25-1 to TRBJ1-6, with TRBD1 matching over 11 bases. Germline CDR1 is MGHDK and CDR2 is SYGVNS. V was clipped by 5 bases and J by 10 bases; unmatched bases: 7. This CDR3 comprises 15 residues. CDR3 DNA sequence: TGTGCCAGCAGTCCACGGACAGGGGGCGGATCACCCCTCCACTTT. Translating it yields CASSPRTGGGSPLHF.

CDR3 bases: TGCGCCAGCAGGAGGGATGGTTTTAACCAAGAGACCCAGTACTTC. Translating gives CASRRDGFNQETQYF. The gene calls are TRBV5-1 and TRBJ2-5, with a tentative D call TRBD2 (5 bases). Germline V gives CDR1 SGHRS, CDR2 YFSETQ. This CDR3 has 15 amino acids. The V gene lost 5 bases and the J gene lost 0 bases, with 14 bases spanning the gap.

There are many counts of this clonotype. The rearrangement joins TRBV7-9 to TRBJ2-7; D not certain. V shed 4 bases and J shed 3 bases, with 7 bases lying between them. Germline V gene lookup returns CDR1 SEHNR and CDR2 FQNEAQ (reference sequence). This CDR3 comprises 12 residues. CDR3 bases: TGTGCCAGCAGCTATAACAGCTACGAGCAGTACTTC. It is translated as CASSYNSYEQYF.

This clonotype was seen ten or more times. V usage is TRBV5-1 and J usage is TRBJ2-1, with D unresolved. The CDR3 is 12 amino acids. The V end lost 2 bases, the J end lost 6 bases, and 6 bases lay between the germline ends. Germline CDR1 SGHRS, CDR2 YFSETQ. This CDR3 reads CASSFGPNEQFF. Written as DNA, the CDR3 is TGCGCCAGCAGCTTTGGCCCCAATGAGCAGTTCTTC.

The genes are TRBV27 and TRBJ2-7, with 7 bases aligning to TRBD2. This CDR3 is built from 15 residues. V was pared by 5 bases and J by 3 bases, with 10 bases of the junction left unmatched. The germline V gene encodes CDR1 MNHEY and CDR2 SMNVEV (reference sequence). The CDR3: CASSKSGATYYEQYF. The CDR3 nucleotides read TGTGCCAGCAGTAAGAGCGGGGCGACTTACTACGAGCAGTACTTC.

This clonotype occurred many times. The chain is built from TRBV7-9 and TRBJ1-3; 7 bases are a match to TRBD1. Losses at the gene ends were 5 bases for V and 2 bases for J; bases not matched to a gene: 9. In germline, CDR1 is SEHNR, CDR2 FQNEAQ (reference sequence). The CDR3 runs 16 residues. Here the CDR3 DNA reads TGTGCCAGCAGCCCTATTACAGGGGAAGCTGGAAACACCATATATTTT. Residues: CASSPITGEAGNTIYF.

This clonotype has a count of ten or more. The V gene is TRBV15, the J gene TRBJ2-3; D is unclear. From germline, CDR1 is LNHNV and CDR2 YYDKDF (reference sequence). The V end lost 0 bases, the J end lost 2 bases, and 12 bases lay between the germline ends. The CDR3 runs to 16 residues. CDR3 amino acids: CATSRDPGRFTDTQYF. The DNA for the CDR3 is TGTGCCACCAGCAGAGATCCTGGAAGATTCACAGATACGCAGTATTTT.

This clonotype was counted only a few times. A read error is possible here, since a much larger clone lies one base away. CDR3 nucleotides: TGTGCCAGCAGCTTAGGTTCAGGTCCAGGACAGGGGCGTCTGGGGCGTCGCCATACGCAGTATTTT. Residues: CASSLGSGPGQGRLGRRHTQYF. This rearrangement joins TRBV11-2 to TRBJ2-3; 9 positions agree with TRBD1. V dropped 1 base and J dropped 7; count of bases not matched to a gene: 27. Germline-derived CDR1 and CDR2 are SGHAT and FQNNGV. The CDR3 covers 22 residues.